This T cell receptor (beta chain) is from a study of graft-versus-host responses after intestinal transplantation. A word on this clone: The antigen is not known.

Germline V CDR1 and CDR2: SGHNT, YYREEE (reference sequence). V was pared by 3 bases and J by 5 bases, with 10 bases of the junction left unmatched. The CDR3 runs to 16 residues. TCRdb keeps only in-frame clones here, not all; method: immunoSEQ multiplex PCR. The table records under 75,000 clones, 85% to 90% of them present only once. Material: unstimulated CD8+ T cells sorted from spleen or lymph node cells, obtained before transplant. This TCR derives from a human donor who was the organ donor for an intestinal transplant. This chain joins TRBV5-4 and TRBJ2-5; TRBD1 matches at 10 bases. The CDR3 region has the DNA TGTGCCAGCAGCTGGGGACCGGGACAGGGGAGGGAGACCCAGTACTTC. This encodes CASSWGPGQGRETQYF.